The 18 T cell receptor beta chains below were found in one sample sequenced in a study of blood T cell repertoires in COVID-19. TCRdb keeps only in-frame clones here, not all; method: immunoSEQ multiplex PCR. The top ten clones hold approximately 2.2% of a sample with 250,000 to 300,000 clones, around 90% of them seen once. The sample consisted of peripheral blood. Source of these receptors: a man in his fifties or sixties with acute or convalescent COVID-19.

DNA for the CDR3: TGTGCCAGCACCCGAAGGTCTCGGAGCTCTGGAAACACCATATATTTT. This codes for CASTRRSRSSGNTIYF. The chain has TRBV3-1 (or the pseudogene TRBV3-2) and TRBJ1-3; D call uncertain. CDR3 size: 16 residues. Trimming cost V 7 bases and J 0 bases, with 16 bases left between them. Germline V gives CDR1 LGHDT, CDR2 YNNKEL (reference sequence).

This rearrangement joins TRBV15 to TRBJ2-2, with 9 bases aligning to TRBD1. From germline, CDR1 is LNHNV and CDR2 YYDKDF (reference sequence). V shed 6 bases and J 4 bases; nucleotides not matched to a gene: 6. The CDR3 is made up of 15 amino acids. The CDR3 nucleotides are TGTGCCACCAGGCCGGGGACAGGGCTCACCGGGGAGCTGTTTTTT. Protein: CATRPGTGLTGELFF.

In this sample, this clone turned up once. The chain has TRBV11-3 and TRBJ2-1; 8 positions agree with TRBD2. CDR1 SGHNT and CDR2 YENEEA come from the germline V gene. This CDR3 comprises 13 residues. The trim removed 5 bases at V and 4 bases at J, leaving 1 base unmatched. The DNA for the CDR3 is TGTGCCAGCAGCCGGGGGGGATACAATGAGCAGTTCTTC. It translates to CASSRGGYNEQFF.

The rearrangement joins TRBV27 to TRBJ2-7, with 8 bases lining up with TRBD2. The CDR3 totals 15 residues. V trimming: 3 bases; J trimming: 4 bases; junction bases outside the gene matches: 8. Germline V gene data show CDR1 as MNHEY and CDR2 as SMNVEV (reference sequence). The CDR3 coding sequence is TGTGCCAGCAGTTTTAGGGCGGGGGGCATATACGAGCAGTACTTC. Protein sequence: CASSFRAGGIYEQYF.

This CDR3 reads CASSFREGITEAFF. Here the CDR3 DNA reads TGCGCCAGCAGCTTCAGGGAGGGGATCACTGAAGCTTTCTTT. The V gene is TRBV5-1, the J gene TRBJ1-1, with D possibly being TRBD1 (5 bases). Trimming left V 2 bases short and J 4 bases short, with 12 bases between. The CDR3 loop spans 14 amino acids. Germline V gene lookup returns CDR1 SGHRS and CDR2 YFSETQ.

The chain joins TRBV11-2 to TRBJ1-2, with 9 bases aligning to TRBD1. The V and J ends lost 3 bases and 3 bases, in that order; junction bases with no gene match: 2. The CDR3 covers 14 residues. CDR1 and CDR2 (germline): SGHAT, FQNNGV. CDR3 sequence (DNA): TGTGCCAGCAGCTTGGGACAGGGATACTATGGCTACACCTTC. As protein: CASSLGQGYYGYTF.

This clone has just one count. This chain uses TRBV13 with TRBJ1-1; TRBD1 aligns across 10 bases. The V segment lost 5 bases and the J segment 8 bases; nucleotides outside the gene matches: 8. This CDR3 spans 14 amino acids. CDR1 PRHDT and CDR2 FYEKMQ come from the germline V gene (reference sequence). The CDR3 spells CASSPGTGDTEAFF. CDR3 nucleotide sequence: TGTGCCAGCAGCCCGGGGACAGGGGATACCGAAGCTTTCTTT.

The chain recombines TRBV7-3 with TRBJ1-2, with 8 positions matching TRBD1. The CDR3 is 14 residues long. Per the germline V gene, CDR1 is SGHTA and CDR2 is FQGTGA. V was clipped by 9 bases and J by 3 bases; unmatched bases: 9. This CDR3 reads CARPRDRTDYGYTF. Here the CDR3 DNA reads TGTGCCAGACCCCGGGACAGGACCGACTATGGCTACACCTTC.

J is TRBJ1-5 and V is TRBV18; D is unresolved. The germline V gene encodes CDR1 KGHSH and CDR2 LQKENI. V was pared by 3 bases and J by 0 bases, with 12 bases between. The CDR3 is 16 amino acids. The DNA of the CDR3 is TGTGCCAGCTCACCCACCGGAGGCCATAGCAATCAGCCCCAGCATTTT. Protein product: CASSPTGGHSNQPQHF. The full variable domain, rest sourced from reference TRBV18 and TRBJ1-5, is NAGVMQNPRHLVRRRGQEARLRCSPMKGHSHVYWYRQLPEEGLKFMVYLQKENIIDESGMPKERFSAEFPKEGPSILRIQQVVRGDSAAYFCASSPTGGHSNQPQHFGDGTRLSIL.

V gene TRBV19 combines with J gene TRBJ1-1; D may be TRBD1 (5 bases). The CDR3 consists of 14 residues. Trimming stripped 3 bases from V and 7 bases from J, with 15 bases between. The germline gives CDR1 LNHDA, CDR2 SQIVND (reference sequence). CDR3 DNA: TGTGCCAGTAGTATCGAGGGGAGGGGTAATGAAGCTTTCTTT. Residues: CASSIEGRGNEAFF.

This rearrangement joins TRBV7-9 to TRBJ1-1; maybe TRBD1 (5 bases). The CDR3 runs to 16 residues. The V gene lost 2 bases and the J gene lost 0 bases, with 13 bases spanning the gap. Germline CDR1 and CDR2: SEHNR and FQNEAQ (reference sequence). The CDR3 reads CASSLSGRGVNTEAFF. Here the CDR3 DNA reads TGTGCCAGCAGCTTATCAGGGAGGGGTGTGAACACTGAAGCTTTCTTT.

The rearrangement joins TRBV5-8 to TRBJ1-2, with TRBD1 matching 10 bases. Per the germline V gene, CDR1 is SGHTS and CDR2 is YDEGEE. V was pared by 4 bases and J by 0 bases, with 3 bases of the junction left unmatched. The CDR3 is 15 residues long. The CDR3 is CASSVTGGPNYGYTF. The CDR3 DNA follows: TGTGCCAGCAGCGTGACAGGGGGCCCTAACTATGGCTACACCTTC.

The J gene is TRBJ2-3, the V gene TRBV30; the match to TRBD2 covers 13 bases. V lost 0 bases to trimming and J lost 5 bases; unmatched junction nucleotides: 8. The CDR3 is made up of 17 amino acids. Germline V gene sequence: CDR1 GTSNPN, CDR2 SVGIG (reference sequence). In DNA, the CDR3 is TGTGCCTGGAGTGTCCCTCCGGGACTAGCGGGATTAGATACGCAGTATTTT. Its protein is CAWSVPPGLAGLDTQYF.

The chain uses TRBV2 and TRBJ1-1; TRBD1 aligns across 9 bases. V gave up 6 bases and J gave up 3 bases; unmatched junction bases: 8. The V gene's germline CDR1 is SNHLY and CDR2 FYNNEI. The CDR3 loop spans 15 amino acids. Here the CDR3 DNA reads TGTGCCAGCAGGGGCCGGGACAGGGTACACACTGAAGCTTTCTTT. It codes for CASRGRDRVHTEAFF.

V usage is TRBV18 and J usage is TRBJ2-1, with 8 bases that match TRBD1. Germline trimming cut 1 base from V and 5 bases from J; bases unmatched to any gene: 7. The CDR3 runs to 16 residues. The germline V gene has CDR1 KGHSH and CDR2 LQKENI. The CDR3 DNA sequence: TGTGCCAGCTCACCACTGCAAACGACAGGGGACAATGAGCAGTTCTTC. Translating gives CASSPLQTTGDNEQFF.

The chain recombines TRBV3-1 (or the pseudogene TRBV3-2) with TRBJ2-1, with TRBD1 as a possible D gene (6 bases). Germline CDR1 is LGHDT and CDR2 is YNNKEL (reference sequence). The ends were cut back, 1 base at V and 4 bases at J, with 8 bases in the middle. CDR3 length equals 14 residues. The CDR3 loop reads CASSQGGGYNEQFF. The CDR3 DNA follows: TGTGCCAGCAGCCAAGGAGGGGGATACAATGAGCAGTTCTTC.

This clone was detected only once. The chain has TRBV19 and TRBJ1-1; D call uncertain. CDR1 LNHDA and CDR2 SQIVND come from the germline V gene (reference sequence). CDR3 length: 15 amino acids. Trimming shortened V by 7 bases and J by 4 bases, and 19 bases separated the two germline ends. As DNA, the CDR3 is TGTGCCAGTATAGAGGATTGGGAGACGGGCACTGAAGCTTTCTTT. Protein sequence: CASIEDWETGTEAFF.

V usage is TRBV10-3 and J usage is TRBJ1-2; TRBD1 matches at 8 bases. J gave up 6 bases and V 3 bases, and 9 bases lay outside the gene matches. This CDR3 spans 15 amino acids. CDR1 and CDR2 from the germline V gene are ENHRY and SYGVKD. CDR3 in DNA: TGTGCCATCAGTGATCTGACAGGGGCGGGTGATGGCTACACCTTC. Protein sequence: CAISDLTGAGDGYTF.